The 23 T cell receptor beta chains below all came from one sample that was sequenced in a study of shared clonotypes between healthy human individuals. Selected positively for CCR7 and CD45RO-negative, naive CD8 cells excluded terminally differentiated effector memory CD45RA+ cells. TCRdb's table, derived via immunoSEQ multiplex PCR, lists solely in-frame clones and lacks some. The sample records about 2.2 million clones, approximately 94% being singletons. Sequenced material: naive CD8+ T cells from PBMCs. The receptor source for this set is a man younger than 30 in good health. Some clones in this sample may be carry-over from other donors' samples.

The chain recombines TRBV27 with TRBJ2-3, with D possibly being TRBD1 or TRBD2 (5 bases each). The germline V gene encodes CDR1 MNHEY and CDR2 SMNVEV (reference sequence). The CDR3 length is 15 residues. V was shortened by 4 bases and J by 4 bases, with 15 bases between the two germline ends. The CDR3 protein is CASSSSRDLADTQYF. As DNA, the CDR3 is TGTGCCAGCAGTTCGTCCCGGGACCTTGCAGATACGCAGTATTTT.

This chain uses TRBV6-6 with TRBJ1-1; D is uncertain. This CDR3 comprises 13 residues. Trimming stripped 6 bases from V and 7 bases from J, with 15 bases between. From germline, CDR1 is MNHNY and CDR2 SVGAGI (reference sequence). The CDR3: CASRNGSGFEAFF. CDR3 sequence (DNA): TGTGCCAGCAGGAACGGAAGCGGATTTGAAGCTTTCTTT.

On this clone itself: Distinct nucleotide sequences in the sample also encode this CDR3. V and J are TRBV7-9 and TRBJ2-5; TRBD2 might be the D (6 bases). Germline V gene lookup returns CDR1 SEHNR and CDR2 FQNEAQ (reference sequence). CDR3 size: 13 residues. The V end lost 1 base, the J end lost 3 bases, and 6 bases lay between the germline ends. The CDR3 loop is CASSLGGEETQYF. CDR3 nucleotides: TGTGCCAGCAGCTTAGGGGGGGAAGAGACCCAGTACTTC. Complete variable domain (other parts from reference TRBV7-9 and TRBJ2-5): DTGVSQNPRHKITKRGQNVTFRCDPISEHNRLYWYRQTLGQGPEFLTYFQNEAQLEKSRLLSDRFSAERPKGSFSTLEIQRTEQGDSAMYLCASSLGGEETQYFGPGTRLLVL.

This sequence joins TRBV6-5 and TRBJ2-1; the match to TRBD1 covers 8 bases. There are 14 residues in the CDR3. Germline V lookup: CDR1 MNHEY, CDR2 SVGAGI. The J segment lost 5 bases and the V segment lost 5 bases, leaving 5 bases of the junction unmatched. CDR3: CASSPGTGNNEQFF. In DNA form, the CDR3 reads TGTGCCAGCAGTCCCGGGACAGGAAACAATGAGCAGTTCTTC.

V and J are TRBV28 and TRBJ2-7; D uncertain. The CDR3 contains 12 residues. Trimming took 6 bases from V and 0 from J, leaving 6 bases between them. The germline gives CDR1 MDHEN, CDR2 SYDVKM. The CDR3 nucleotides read TGTGCCAGCAGCGCGTTCTCCTACGAGCAGTACTTC. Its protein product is CASSAFSYEQYF.

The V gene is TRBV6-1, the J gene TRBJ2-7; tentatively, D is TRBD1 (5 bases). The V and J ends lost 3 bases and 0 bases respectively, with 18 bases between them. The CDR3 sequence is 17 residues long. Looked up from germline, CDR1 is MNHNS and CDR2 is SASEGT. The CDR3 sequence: CASSDAIRQGFSYEQYF. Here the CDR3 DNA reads TGTGCCAGCAGTGATGCAATCAGGCAGGGCTTCTCCTACGAGCAGTACTTC.

CDR3 residues: CASSHRDRGGDTQYF. CDR3 nucleotide sequence: TGTGCCAGCAGTCACCGGGACAGGGGCGGAGATACGCAGTATTTT. The chain has TRBV6-5 and TRBJ2-3; TRBD1 matches 10 bases. The CDR3 covers 15 residues. Germline CDR1 is MNHEY and CDR2 is SVGAGI. The trim removed 5 bases at V and 5 bases at J, leaving 7 bases unmatched.

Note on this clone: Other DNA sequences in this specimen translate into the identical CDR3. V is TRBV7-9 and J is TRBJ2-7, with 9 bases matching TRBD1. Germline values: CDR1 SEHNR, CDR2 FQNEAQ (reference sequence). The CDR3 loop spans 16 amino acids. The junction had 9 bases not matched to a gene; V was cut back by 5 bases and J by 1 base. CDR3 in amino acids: CASSPPTGGSSYEQYF. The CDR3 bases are TGTGCCAGCAGCCCTCCAACAGGGGGCTCTTCCTACGAGCAGTACTTC. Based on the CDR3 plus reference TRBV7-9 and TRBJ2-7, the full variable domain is DTGVSQNPRHKITKRGQNVTFRCDPISEHNRLYWYRQTLGQGPEFLTYFQNEAQLEKSRLLSDRFSAERPKGSFSTLEIQRTEQGDSAMYLCASSPPTGGSSYEQYFGPGTRLTVT.

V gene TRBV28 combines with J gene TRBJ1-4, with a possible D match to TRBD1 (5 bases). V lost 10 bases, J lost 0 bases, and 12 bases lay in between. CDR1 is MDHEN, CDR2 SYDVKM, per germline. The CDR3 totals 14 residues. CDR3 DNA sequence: TGTGCCACCGCACAGGACGCAACTAATGAAAAACTGTTTTTT. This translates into CATAQDATNEKLFF.

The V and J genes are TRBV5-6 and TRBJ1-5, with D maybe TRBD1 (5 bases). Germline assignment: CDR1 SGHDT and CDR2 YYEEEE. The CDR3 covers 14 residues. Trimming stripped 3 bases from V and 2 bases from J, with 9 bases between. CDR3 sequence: CASSSMTGNQPQHF. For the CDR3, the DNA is TGTGCCAGCAGCTCCATGACAGGCAATCAGCCCCAGCATTTT. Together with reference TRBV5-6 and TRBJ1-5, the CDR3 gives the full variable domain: DAGVTQSPTHLIKTRGQQVTLRCSPKSGHDTVSWYQQALGQGPQFIFQYYEEEERQRGNFPDRFSGHQFPNYSSELNVNALLLGDSALYLCASSSMTGNQPQHFGDGTRLSIL.

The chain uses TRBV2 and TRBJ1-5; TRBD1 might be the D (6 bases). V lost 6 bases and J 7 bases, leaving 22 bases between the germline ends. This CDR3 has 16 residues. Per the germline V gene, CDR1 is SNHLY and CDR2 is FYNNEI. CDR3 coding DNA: TGTGCCAGCAGCCAACGAGGTGGGGGGGCTCGCCAGCCCCAGCATTTT. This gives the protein CASSQRGGGARQPQHF.

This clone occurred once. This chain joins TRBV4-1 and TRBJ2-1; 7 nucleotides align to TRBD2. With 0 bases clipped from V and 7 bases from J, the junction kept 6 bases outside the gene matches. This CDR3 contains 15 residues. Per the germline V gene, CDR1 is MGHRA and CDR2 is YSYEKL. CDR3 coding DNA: TGCGCCAGCAGCCAAGACCCGAATAGCGGGAATGAGCAGTTCTTC. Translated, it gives CASSQDPNSGNEQFF.

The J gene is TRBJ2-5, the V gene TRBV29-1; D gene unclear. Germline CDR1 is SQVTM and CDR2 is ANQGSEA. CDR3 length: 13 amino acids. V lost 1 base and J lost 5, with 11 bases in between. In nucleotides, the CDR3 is TGCAGCGTTGAAGGTCCAAACGAGGAGACCCAGTACTTC. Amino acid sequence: CSVEGPNEETQYF.

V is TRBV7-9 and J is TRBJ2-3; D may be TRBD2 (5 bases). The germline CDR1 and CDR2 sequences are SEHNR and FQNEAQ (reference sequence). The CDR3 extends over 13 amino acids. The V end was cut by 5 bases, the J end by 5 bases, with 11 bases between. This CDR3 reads CASSIGGVDTQYF. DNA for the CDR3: TGTGCCAGCAGCATCGGAGGCGTAGATACGCAGTATTTT.

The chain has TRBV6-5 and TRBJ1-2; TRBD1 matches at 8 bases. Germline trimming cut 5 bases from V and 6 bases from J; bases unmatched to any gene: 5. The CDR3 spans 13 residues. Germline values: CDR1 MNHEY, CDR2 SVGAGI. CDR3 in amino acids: CASSHQGANGYTF. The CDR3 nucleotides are TGTGCCAGCAGTCACCAGGGGGCTAATGGCTACACCTTC.

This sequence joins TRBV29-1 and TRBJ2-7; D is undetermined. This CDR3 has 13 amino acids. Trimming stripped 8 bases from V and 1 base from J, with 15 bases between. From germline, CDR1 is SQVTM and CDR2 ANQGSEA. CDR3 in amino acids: CSFLPDDSYEQYF. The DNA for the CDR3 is TGCAGCTTTTTACCGGATGATTCCTACGAGCAGTACTTC.

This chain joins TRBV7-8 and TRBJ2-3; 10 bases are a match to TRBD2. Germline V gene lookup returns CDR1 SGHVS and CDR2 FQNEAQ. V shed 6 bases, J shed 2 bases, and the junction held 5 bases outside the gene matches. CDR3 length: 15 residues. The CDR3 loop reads CASRPTSGTTDTQYF. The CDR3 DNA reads TGTGCCAGCAGGCCTACTAGCGGGACCACAGATACGCAGTATTTT.

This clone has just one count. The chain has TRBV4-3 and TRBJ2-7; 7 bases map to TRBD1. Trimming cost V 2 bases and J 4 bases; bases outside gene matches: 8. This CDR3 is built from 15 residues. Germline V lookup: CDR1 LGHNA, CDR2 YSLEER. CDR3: CASSQLITRGYEQYF. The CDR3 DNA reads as TGCGCCAGCAGCCAACTTATAACCAGGGGGTACGAGCAGTACTTC.

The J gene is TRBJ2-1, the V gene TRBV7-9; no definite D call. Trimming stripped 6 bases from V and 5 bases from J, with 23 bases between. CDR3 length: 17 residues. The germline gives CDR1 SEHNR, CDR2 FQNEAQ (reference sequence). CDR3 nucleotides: TGTGCCAGCAGGCCCGAAAAGGGCCTACCAAAGAACAATGAGCAGTTCTTC. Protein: CASRPEKGLPKNNEQFF.

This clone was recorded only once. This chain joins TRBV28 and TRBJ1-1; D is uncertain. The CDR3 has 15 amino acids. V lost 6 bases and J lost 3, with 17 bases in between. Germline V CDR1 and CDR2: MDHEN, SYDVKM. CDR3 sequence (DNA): TGTGCCAGCAGAAGGCAGGCGAGGGTGGACACTGAAGCTTTCTTT. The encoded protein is CASRRQARVDTEAFF.

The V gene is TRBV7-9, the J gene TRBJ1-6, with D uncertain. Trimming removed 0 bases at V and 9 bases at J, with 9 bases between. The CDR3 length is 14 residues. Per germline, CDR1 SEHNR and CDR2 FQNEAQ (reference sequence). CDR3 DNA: TGTGCCAGCAGCTTAGCTATGAGTGGTTCACCCCTCCACTTT. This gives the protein CASSLAMSGSPLHF.

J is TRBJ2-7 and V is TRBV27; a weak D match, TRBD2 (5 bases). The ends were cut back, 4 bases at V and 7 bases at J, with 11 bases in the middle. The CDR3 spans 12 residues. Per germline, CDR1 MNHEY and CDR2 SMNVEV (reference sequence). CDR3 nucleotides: TGTGCCAGCAGTTCCGTCCCGGGGGAGCAGTACTTC. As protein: CASSSVPGEQYF.

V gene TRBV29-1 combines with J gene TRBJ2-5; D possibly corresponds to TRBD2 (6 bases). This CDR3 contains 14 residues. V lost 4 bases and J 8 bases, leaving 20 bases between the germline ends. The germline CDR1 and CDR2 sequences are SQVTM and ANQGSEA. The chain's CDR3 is CSVGGVRTLGTQYF. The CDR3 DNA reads TGCAGCGTTGGGGGGGTGAGGACATTAGGTACCCAGTACTTC.